Shown below are 24 T cell receptor beta chains from a single sample sequenced in a study of glioma-infiltrating T cells. The iRepertoire nested amplicon-rescue multiplex PCR amplified TCR alpha and beta CDR3s from RNA. TCRdb fed the multiplex PCR reads into MiXCR, producing one record per CDR3 protein. Found here are 300,000 to 400,000 distinct CDR3 sequences, 41% of them singletons; the top ten hold 12%. Source material: glioma tissue, nonneoplastic brain tissue, or PBMCs (not recorded which). The source is a human donor with low-grade glioma or glioblastoma, undergoing nonglioma brain surgery, or in good health (not recorded which).

This clonotype was found a few times. The chain has TRBV20-1 and TRBJ2-7; no clear D. The CDR3 consists of 11 residues. Germline V CDR1 and CDR2: DFQATT, SNEGSKA (reference sequence). V lost 5 bases, J lost 4 bases, and 9 bases lay in between. The CDR3 DNA reads TGCAGTGCTTCAGGAATTTACGAGCAGTACTTC. Residues: CSASGIYEQYF.

The rearrangement links TRBV20-1 to TRBJ2-3, with D perhaps matching TRBD1 or TRBD2 (6 bases each). CDR1 and CDR2 (germline): DFQATT, SNEGSKA (reference sequence). The length of the CDR3 is 16 residues. The V end was cut by 1 base, the J end by 10 bases, with 24 bases between. The DNA of the CDR3 is TGCAGTGCTAGAGGTTTTATGGGGGGCGCGGATGGATCGCAGTATTTT. Translated, it gives CSARGFMGGADGSQYF.

The chain uses TRBV11-3 and TRBJ2-4; D is perhaps TRBD1 (5 bases). CDR3 size: 13 residues. CDR1 and CDR2 (germline): SGHNT, YENEEA. V was cut by 1 base and J by 9 bases, with 10 bases left in between. The CDR3 loop is CASSLGVDTIQYF. The DNA of the CDR3 is TGTGCCAGCAGCTTAGGTGTGGACACCATTCAGTACTTC. Filled out from reference TRBV11-3 and TRBJ2-4, the complete variable domain reads EAGVVQSPRYKIIEKKQPVAFWCNPISGHNTLYWYLQNLGQGPELLIRYENEEAVDDSQLPKDRFSAERLKGVDSTLKIQPAELGDSAVYLCASSLGVDTIQYFGAGTRLSVL.

This clonotype appeared many times. The CDR3 DNA reads TGTGCCAGCAGTTCGGTCGGGACCCCAGAGCCCCAGCATTTT. Translated, it gives CASSSVGTPEPQHF. The V gene is TRBV28, the J gene TRBJ1-5; weak D call: TRBD1 (5 bases). Germline CDR1 is MDHEN and CDR2 is SYDVKM. The V gene lost 4 bases and the J gene lost 8 bases, with 15 bases spanning the gap. The CDR3 covers 14 residues.

The chain couples TRBV27 to TRBJ2-7; D possibly corresponds to TRBD2 (6 bases). V lost 5 bases, J lost 2 bases, and 10 bases lay in between. Germline V gene lookup returns CDR1 MNHEY and CDR2 SMNVEV (reference sequence). The CDR3 has 13 amino acids. The CDR3 DNA follows: TGTGCCAGCAGTCGACTAGGAGCCTACGAGCAGTACTTC. This codes for CASSRLGAYEQYF.

V is TRBV6-5 and J is TRBJ2-1; D remains ambiguous. Trimming removed 2 bases from V and 9 bases from J, with 17 bases in between. The CDR3 is 15 amino acids. Germline-derived CDR1 and CDR2 are MNHEY and SVGAGI. CDR3 amino acids: CASSYLRGNYGEQFF. The CDR3 coding sequence is TGTGCCAGCAGTTACCTTCGCGGCAACTACGGTGAGCAGTTCTTC.

The CDR3 DNA reads as TGTGCTAGTGCTAGCGGGAGTACCGGGGAGCTGTTTTTT. Its protein is CASASGSTGELFF. The chain couples TRBV12-5 to TRBJ2-2; 10 bases align to TRBD2. The CDR3 sequence is 13 residues long. Losses at the gene ends were 7 bases for V and 5 bases for J; bases not matched to a gene: 1. Per the germline V gene, CDR1 is LGHNT and CDR2 is FRNRAP.

CDR3 residues: CASSMQEGAAYGYTF. Here the CDR3 DNA reads TGTGCCAGCTCAATGCAGGAGGGGGCCGCCTATGGCTACACCTTC. The chain links TRBV18 to TRBJ1-2; 7 nucleotides align to TRBD1. Germline-derived CDR1 and CDR2 are KGHSH and LQKENI. V was clipped by 5 bases and J by 4 bases; unmatched bases: 10. This CDR3 is built from 15 residues. Complete variable domain (other parts from reference TRBV18 and TRBJ1-2): NAGVMQNPRHLVRRRGQEARLRCSPMKGHSHVYWYRQLPEEGLKFMVYLQKENIIDESGMPKERFSAEFPKEGPSILRIQQVVRGDSAAYFCASSMQEGAAYGYTFGSGTRLTVV.

As regards this clonotype: A much larger clone sits a single nucleotide away, making a read error possible. No conserved phenylalanine or tryptophan ends this CDR3, so it is likely a read error. J is TRBJ2-7 and V is TRBV28; the D gene is possibly TRBD2 (6 bases). Germline assignment: CDR1 MDHEN and CDR2 SYDVKM. This CDR3 is 14 amino acids long. V was pared by 1 base and J by 2 bases, with 9 bases between. CDR3 coding DNA: TGTGCCAGCAGTTTATCGGGAGCAACCTACGAGCAGTACCTC. It translates to CASSLSGATYEQYL.

There are a few counts of this clonotype. The CDR3 sequence: CASSPGQATGKQYF. The CDR3 coding sequence is TGTGCCAGCAGCCCCGGACAGGCAACGGGAAAGCAGTACTTC. The rearrangement joins TRBV27 to TRBJ2-7, with 7 nucleotides matching TRBD1. The CDR3 has 14 amino acids. Germline CDR1 is MNHEY and CDR2 is SMNVEV (reference sequence). V lost 6 bases, J lost 8 bases, and 13 bases stayed unmatched.

This clonotype was counted ten times or more. V gene TRBV27 combines with J gene TRBJ2-1; TRBD2 agrees at 9 bases. The trim removed 5 bases at V and 0 bases at J, leaving 5 bases unmatched. Germline V CDR1 and CDR2: MNHEY, SMNVEV (reference sequence). This CDR3 has 16 residues. The CDR3 loop reads CASSLLAGLSYNEQFF. The DNA of the CDR3 is TGTGCCAGCAGTCTTCTAGCGGGACTCTCCTACAATGAGCAGTTCTTC.

As regards this clonotype: A clone one base away is much larger, so this may be a read error. V and J are TRBV20-1 and TRBJ1-2; 11 nucleotides agree with TRBD1. The V gene's germline CDR1 is DFQATT and CDR2 SNEGSKA (reference sequence). The CDR3 totals 13 residues. CDR3 in amino acids: CSARDRGENGHTF. DNA for the CDR3: TGCAGTGCTCGGGACAGGGGGGAGAATGGCCACACCTTC.

The rearrangement uses TRBV20-1 and TRBJ2-7, with no clear D. The V end was cut by 3 bases, the J end by 6 bases, with 9 bases between. Germline V gene lookup returns CDR1 DFQATT and CDR2 SNEGSKA (reference sequence). The CDR3 length is 11 residues. The CDR3 region has the DNA TGCAGTGCTAGTCTCTGGGGCGAGCAGTACTTC. Its protein product is CSASLWGEQYF.

This clonotype was counted at least ten times. J is TRBJ2-1 and V is TRBV27; unclear D gene. Per germline, CDR1 MNHEY and CDR2 SMNVEV (reference sequence). The CDR3 contains 13 residues. Deletions cut 3 bases from V and 7 bases from J, with 10 bases between. In DNA, the CDR3 is TGTGCCAGCAGTTTCCTCTTGCGGAATGAGCAGTTCTTC. Translating it yields CASSFLLRNEQFF.

This clonotype was counted only a few times. In nucleotides, the CDR3 is TGTGCCACCAGTGATCACCGGCTTATGAGCACAGATACGCAGTATTTT. This gives the protein CATSDHRLMSTDTQYF. The chain is built from TRBV24-1 and TRBJ2-3; no firm D call. Per the germline V gene, CDR1 is KGHDR and CDR2 is SFDVKD. The CDR3 is 16 residues long. The V end was cut by 3 bases, the J end by 0 bases, with 12 bases between.

This clonotype was observed at least ten times. The gene calls are TRBV20-1 and TRBJ2-3; 7 nucleotides line up with TRBD2. The junction had 6 bases not matched to a gene; V was cut back by 5 bases and J by 1 base. The CDR3 runs to 14 residues. Germline CDR1 reads DFQATT; CDR2 reads SNEGSKA (reference sequence). The CDR3 DNA is TGCAGTGCTTACACTAGCGAACGCACAGATACGCAGTATTTT. Translation: CSAYTSERTDTQYF.

On this clonotype: Being one base from a much bigger clone, this may be a read error. The rearrangement joins TRBV6-2 or TRBV6-3 to TRBJ2-3, with no clear D. Germline-derived CDR1 and CDR2 are MNHEY and SVGEGT. Trimming shortened V by 4 bases and J by 0 bases, and 14 bases separated the two germline ends. The CDR3 covers 16 residues. The CDR3: CASSCSSVTSTDTQYF. For the CDR3, the DNA is TGTGCCAGCAGTTGCTCGAGTGTCACCAGCACAGATACGCAGTATTTT.

In its sample, this clonotype was seen many times. The rearrangement links TRBV6-2 or TRBV6-3 to TRBJ2-7; 7 nucleotides align to TRBD1. Germline V CDR1 and CDR2: MNHEY, SVGEGT. Unmatched junction bases numbered 5, after V lost 6 bases and J lost 0 bases. The CDR3 is 14 residues long. The DNA for the CDR3 is TGTGCCAGCAGGCGACAGGGTTCCTCCTACGAGCAGTACTTC. This codes for CASRRQGSSYEQYF.

The rearrangement uses TRBV6-5 and TRBJ1-1; the D is unclear. The length of the CDR3 is 17 residues. Germline CDR1 is MNHEY and CDR2 is SVGAGI. The V gene lost 1 base and the J gene lost 3 bases, with 18 bases spanning the gap. The CDR3 bases are TGTGCCAGCAGTTACTACTTATATGCGGTTTCTGACACTGAAGCTTTCTTT. It encodes CASSYYLYAVSDTEAFF.

The chain is built from TRBV5-1 and TRBJ2-2; 11 bases match TRBD2. The CDR3 length is 17 residues. Per germline, CDR1 SGHRS and CDR2 YFSETQ. V lost 0 bases, J lost 4 bases, and 5 bases stayed unmatched. CDR3: CASSLDSGLAGTGELFF. The CDR3 coding sequence is TGCGCCAGCAGCTTGGATTCCGGACTAGCGGGCACCGGGGAGCTGTTTTTT.

This clonotype was detected only once. The chain employs TRBV12-3 or TRBV12-4 and TRBJ2-2; D remains unclear. The CDR3 has 14 residues. Trimming shortened V by 5 bases and J by 0 bases, and 7 bases separated the two germline ends. The DNA for the CDR3 is TGTGCCAGCAGTCAAAACGCGAACACCGGGGAGCTGTTTTTT. It translates to CASSQNANTGELFF.

This clonotype has just a few counts. V usage is TRBV25-1 and J usage is TRBJ1-1, with 7 bases lining up with TRBD1. The V and J ends lost 1 base and 1 base, in that order; junction bases with no gene match: 3. From germline, CDR1 is MGHDK and CDR2 SYGVNS. This CDR3 has 15 residues. CDR3 in amino acids: CASSELYRGNTEAFF. For the CDR3, the DNA is TGTGCCAGCAGTGAATTATACAGGGGGAACACTGAAGCTTTCTTT. The full variable domain, rest sourced from reference TRBV25-1 and TRBJ1-1, is EADIYQTPRYLVIGTGKKITLECSQTMGHDKMYWYQQDPGMELHLIHYSYGVNSTEKGDLSSESTVSRIRTEHFPLTLESARPSHTSQYLCASSELYRGNTEAFFGQGTRLTVV.

The chain employs TRBV4-1 and TRBJ2-2; 8 bases match TRBD2. Trimming cost V 7 bases and J 8 bases; bases outside gene matches: 3. Germline CDR1 reads MGHRA; CDR2 reads YSYEKL. The CDR3 runs to 12 residues. The CDR3 DNA reads as TGCGCCAGCACCCGGGAGGGAGGGGAGCTGTTTTTT. It codes for CASTREGGELFF.

This clonotype was seen ten or more times. An end of the junction differs from the germline gene, which may be a read error. The CDR3 region is CSASEIGGPIF. The CDR3, as DNA: TGCAGTGCCTCAGAGATTGGGGGGCCGATCTTT. V and J are TRBV20-1 and TRBJ1-1; a weak D match, TRBD1 (6 bases). The germline V gene encodes CDR1 DFQATT and CDR2 SNEGSKA (reference sequence). The CDR3 is made up of 11 amino acids.